Below, one TCR beta chain is given with its context. Its antigen is unidentified. This entry comes from a study of blood T cells in healthy people across ages. Whole-study findings and limits: Estimates of diversity drawn from one million T cells were considered underestimates.

A second PCR of about 7 to 12 cycles used a sample-barcoded 5' primer and a J-beta primer mix. TCRdb used MiXCR to reprocess the 5' RACE reads, holding one entry per CDR3 protein. Of 800,000 to 950,000 distinct CDR3 sequences listed, roughly 43% are singletons. Total RNA was isolated from each sample in quantities of at least 6 micrograms. This CDR3 is built from 13 residues. V was pared by 3 bases and J by 4 bases, with 11 bases between. CDR1 is SQVTM, CDR2 ANQGSEA, per germline. The source material was blood. This receptor was obtained from a man aged 30-40 years in good health. This chain connects TRBV29-1 to TRBJ2-3; D gene ambiguous. CDR3 amino acids: CSVEPGSADTQYF. DNA of the CDR3: TGCAGCGTTGAGCCAGGCTCCGCAGATACGCAGTATTTT.